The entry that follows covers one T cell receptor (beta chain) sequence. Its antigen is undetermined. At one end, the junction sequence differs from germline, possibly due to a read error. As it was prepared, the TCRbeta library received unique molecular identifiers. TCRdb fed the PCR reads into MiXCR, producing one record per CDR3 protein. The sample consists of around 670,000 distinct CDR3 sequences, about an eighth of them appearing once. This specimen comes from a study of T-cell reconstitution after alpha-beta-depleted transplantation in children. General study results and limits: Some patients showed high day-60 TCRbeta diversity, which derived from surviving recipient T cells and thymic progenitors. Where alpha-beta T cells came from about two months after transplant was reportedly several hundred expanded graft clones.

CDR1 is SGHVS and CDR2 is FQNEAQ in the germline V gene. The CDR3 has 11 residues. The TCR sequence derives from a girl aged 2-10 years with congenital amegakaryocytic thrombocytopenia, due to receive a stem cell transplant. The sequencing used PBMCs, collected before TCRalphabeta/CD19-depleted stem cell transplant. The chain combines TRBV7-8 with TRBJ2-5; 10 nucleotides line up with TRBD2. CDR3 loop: CASSSGRAMDF. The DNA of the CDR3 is TGTGCCAGCAGCAGCGGGAGGGCCATGGACTTC.